This paragraph reports one T cell receptor (beta chain). What it binds is not known. A read error may be the cause here, since a much bigger clone is one base away. These data originate in a study of blood T cells in healthy people across ages. The study, taken as a whole, reports: Among long-lived donors, naive CD4+ cells were more numerous and diversity higher than in aged donors.

For the second PCR, which ran for roughly 6 to 12 cycles, a sample-barcoded 5' primer and a J-beta primer mix were used. One entry per CDR3 protein results from TCRdb running MiXCR on the 5' RACE reads. The sample includes over 1,500,000 distinct CDR3 sequences, 35% to 50% seen only once; the top ten take 23%. Each sample provided at least 5 micrograms of extracted total RNA. The length of the CDR3 is 15 residues. The germline V gene encodes CDR1 SGDLS and CDR2 YYNGEE. The V gene lost 0 bases and the J gene lost 1 base, with 8 bases spanning the gap. V and J are TRBV9 and TRBJ2-1; D call uncertain. This TCR was recovered from a human donor in good health. Material: blood. The CDR3: CASSVDGPSYNEQFF. The CDR3, as DNA: TGTGCCAGCAGCGTAGATGGACCGTCCTACAATGAGCAGTTCTTC.